At least ten counts were recorded for the clone carrying this T cell receptor (beta chain). What it recognizes is unknown. Researchers amplified the TCR beta CDR3 regions from RNA transcripts. Initially, a first-round RT-PCR of the TCR CDR3 employed the HTBI primer set. TCRdb redid the calling of the multiplex PCR reads with MiXCR, one entry per CDR3 protein. The table has about 400,000 distinct CDR3 sequences, 15% seen once; the top ten hold 32%. Exclusions: uncontrolled infection, other autoimmune disease, pregnancy, lactation. This entry belongs to a study of T cells in Graves' hyperthyroidism and ophthalmopathy. Study as a whole: At the time of initial diagnosis and before any treatment, peripheral blood was collected. Study results and caveats: Stable hyperthyroidism was told apart from ophthalmopathy by a model built on 13 V-J features. Among clonotypes expanded in thyroid above 0.001, most were also found in blood.

The CDR3 sequence is 14 residues long. V lost 4 bases and J lost 1, with 11 bases in between. The sequenced material came from blood. J is TRBJ2-7 and V is TRBV12-3 or TRBV12-4, with D tentatively TRBD1 (6 bases). This TCR came from a woman between 25 and 40 years old with Graves' hyperthyroidism. CDR3: CASSSWTESYEQYF. CDR3 DNA sequence: TGTGCCAGCAGTTCATGGACAGAATCCTACGAGCAGTACTTC.